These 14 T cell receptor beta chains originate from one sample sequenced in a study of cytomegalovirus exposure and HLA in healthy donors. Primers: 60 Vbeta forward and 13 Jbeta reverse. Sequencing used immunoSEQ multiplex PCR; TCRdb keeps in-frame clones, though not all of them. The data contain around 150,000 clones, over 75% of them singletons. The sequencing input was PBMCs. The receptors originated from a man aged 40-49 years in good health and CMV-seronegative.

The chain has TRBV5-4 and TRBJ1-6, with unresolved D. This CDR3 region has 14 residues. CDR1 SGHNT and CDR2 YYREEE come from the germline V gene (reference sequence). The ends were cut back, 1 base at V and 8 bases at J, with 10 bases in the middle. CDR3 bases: TGTGCCAGCAGCTTGATCGGCAGCGATTCACCCCTCCACTTT. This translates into CASSLIGSDSPLHF.

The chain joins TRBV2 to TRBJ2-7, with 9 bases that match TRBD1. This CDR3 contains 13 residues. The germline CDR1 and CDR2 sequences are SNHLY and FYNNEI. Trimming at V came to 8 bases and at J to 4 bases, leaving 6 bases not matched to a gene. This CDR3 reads CASGGTGWYEQYF. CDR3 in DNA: TGTGCCAGCGGAGGGACAGGGTGGTACGAGCAGTACTTC.

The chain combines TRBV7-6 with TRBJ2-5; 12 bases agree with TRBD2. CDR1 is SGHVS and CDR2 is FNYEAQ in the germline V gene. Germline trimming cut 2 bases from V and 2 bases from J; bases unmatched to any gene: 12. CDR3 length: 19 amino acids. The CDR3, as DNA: TGTGCCAGCAGCTTACTTCGGTCGCGACTAGCGGGGGCTCAAGAGACCCAGTACTTC. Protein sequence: CASSLLRSRLAGAQETQYF. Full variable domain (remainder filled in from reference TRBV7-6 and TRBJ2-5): GAGVSQSPRYKVTKRGQDVALRCDPISGHVSLYWYRQALGQGPEFLTYFNYEAQQDKSGLPNDRFSAERPEGSISTLTIQRTEQRDSAMYRCASSLLRSRLAGAQETQYFGPGTRLLVL.

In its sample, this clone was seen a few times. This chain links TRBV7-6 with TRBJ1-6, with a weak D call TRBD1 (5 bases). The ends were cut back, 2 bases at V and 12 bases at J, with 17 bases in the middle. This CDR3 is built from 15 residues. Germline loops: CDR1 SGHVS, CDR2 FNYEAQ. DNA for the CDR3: TGTGCCAGCAGCTTATCCGACGGGGGTGATTTACCCCTCCACTTT. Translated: CASSLSDGGDLPLHF.

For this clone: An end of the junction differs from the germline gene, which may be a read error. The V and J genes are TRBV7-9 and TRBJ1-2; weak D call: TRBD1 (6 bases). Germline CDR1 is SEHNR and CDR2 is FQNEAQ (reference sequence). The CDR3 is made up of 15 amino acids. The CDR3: CSSSLAQGGETSYTF. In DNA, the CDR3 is TGTTCCAGCAGCTTAGCACAGGGCGGCGAAACCAGCTACACCTTC.

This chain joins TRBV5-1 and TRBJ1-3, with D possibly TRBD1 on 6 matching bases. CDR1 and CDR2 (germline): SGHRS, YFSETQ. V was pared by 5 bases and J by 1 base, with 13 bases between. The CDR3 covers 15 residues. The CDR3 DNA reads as TGCGCCAGCAGTTTGACAGGTCTATCTGGAAACACCATATATTTT. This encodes CASSLTGLSGNTIYF.

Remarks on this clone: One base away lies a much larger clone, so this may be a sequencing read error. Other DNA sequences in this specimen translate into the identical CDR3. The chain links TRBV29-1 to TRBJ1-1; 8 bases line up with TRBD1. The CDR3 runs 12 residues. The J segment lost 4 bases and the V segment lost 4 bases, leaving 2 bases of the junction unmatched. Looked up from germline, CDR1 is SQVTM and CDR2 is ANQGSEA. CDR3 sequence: CSVVTGATEAFF. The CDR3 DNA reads TGCAGCGTTGTGACAGGGGCCACTGAAGCTTTCTTT.

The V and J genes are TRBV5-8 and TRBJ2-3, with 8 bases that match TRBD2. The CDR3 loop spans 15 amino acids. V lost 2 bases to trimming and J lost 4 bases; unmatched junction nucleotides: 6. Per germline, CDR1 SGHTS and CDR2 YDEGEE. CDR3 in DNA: TGTGCCAGCAGCTTCGGCGGGGGGTTGGCAGATACGCAGTATTTT. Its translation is CASSFGGGLADTQYF.

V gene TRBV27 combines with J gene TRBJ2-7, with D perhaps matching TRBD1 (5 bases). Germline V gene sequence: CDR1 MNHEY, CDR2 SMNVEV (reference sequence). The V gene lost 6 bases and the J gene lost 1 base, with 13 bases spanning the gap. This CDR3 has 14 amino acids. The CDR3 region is CASRSLDTSYEQYF. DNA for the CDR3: TGTGCCAGCAGGTCCCTGGACACGTCCTACGAGCAGTACTTC.

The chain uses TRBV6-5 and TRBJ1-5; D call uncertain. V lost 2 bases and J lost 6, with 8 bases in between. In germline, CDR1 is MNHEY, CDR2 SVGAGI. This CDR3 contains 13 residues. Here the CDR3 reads CASSYERSQPQHF. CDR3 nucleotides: TGTGCCAGCAGTTACGAGAGGAGTCAGCCCCAGCATTTT.

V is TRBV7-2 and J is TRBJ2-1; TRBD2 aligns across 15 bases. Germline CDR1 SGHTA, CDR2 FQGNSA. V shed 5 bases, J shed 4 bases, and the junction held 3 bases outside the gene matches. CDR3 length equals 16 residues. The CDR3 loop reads CASSQGLAGGYNEQFF. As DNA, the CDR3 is TGTGCCAGCAGCCAAGGACTAGCGGGGGGGTACAATGAGCAGTTCTTC.

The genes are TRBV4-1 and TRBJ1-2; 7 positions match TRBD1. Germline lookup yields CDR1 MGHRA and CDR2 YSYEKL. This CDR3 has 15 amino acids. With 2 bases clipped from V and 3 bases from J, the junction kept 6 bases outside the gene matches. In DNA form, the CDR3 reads TGCGCCAGCAGCCAACAGGGGGTTTCTTACTATGGCTACACCTTC. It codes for CASSQQGVSYYGYTF.

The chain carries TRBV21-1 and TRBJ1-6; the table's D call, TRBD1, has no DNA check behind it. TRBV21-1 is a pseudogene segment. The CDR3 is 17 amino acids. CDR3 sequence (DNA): TGTGCCAGCACCATGGGTGTAAGGGGGCAATATAATTCACCCCTCCACTTT. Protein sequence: CASTMGVRGQYNSPLHF.

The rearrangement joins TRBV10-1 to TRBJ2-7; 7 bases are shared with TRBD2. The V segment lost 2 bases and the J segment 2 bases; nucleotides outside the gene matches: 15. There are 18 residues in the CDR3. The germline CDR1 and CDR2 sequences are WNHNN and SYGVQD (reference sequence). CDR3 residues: CASSETLREAKFAYEQYF. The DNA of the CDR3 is TGCGCCAGCAGTGAGACCCTTCGGGAGGCGAAATTCGCCTACGAGCAGTACTTC.